Listed below are T cell receptor beta chains from one sample, sequenced in a study of blood T cells in healthy people across ages. From the 5' RACE reads, TCRdb called clonotypes with MiXCR, one entry per CDR3 protein. The table lists approximately 780,000 distinct CDR3 sequences, 20% to 30% of them singletons. This sample was shared with a second study, whose subject was T cells of mothers and their children.

Sequencing used blood. All receptors derive from a boy aged 5-17 years in good health. The conserved cysteine and the conserved F or W are not part of the CDR3 here.

j_call v_call cdr3_aa
TRBJ1-1 TRBV6-2/TRBV6-3 ASSSTPPGDTEAF
TRBJ2-1 TRBV29-1 SVATGLAGDLDEQF
TRBJ2-1 TRBV9 ASSSRLAGYNEQF
- TRBV12-3/TRBV12-4 ASSFRDRGRNEQF
TRBJ2-7 TRBV5-5 ASSLFLAAPYEQY
TRBJ2-1 TRBV7-8 ASSTLSGRANEQF
TRBJ1-6 TRBV7-9 ASSLFAGNSPLH
TRBJ1-1 TRBV10-3 AINDNRRQGIPEAF
TRBJ2-1 TRBV7-9 ASSDSGRTYNEQF
TRBJ1-1 TRBV5-1 ASSIGGAEAF
- TRBV18 ASSLTGGLYEQY
TRBJ1-6 TRBV5-1 ASRGQGSSPLH
TRBJ2-7 TRBV6-5 ASSYGTGGYEQY